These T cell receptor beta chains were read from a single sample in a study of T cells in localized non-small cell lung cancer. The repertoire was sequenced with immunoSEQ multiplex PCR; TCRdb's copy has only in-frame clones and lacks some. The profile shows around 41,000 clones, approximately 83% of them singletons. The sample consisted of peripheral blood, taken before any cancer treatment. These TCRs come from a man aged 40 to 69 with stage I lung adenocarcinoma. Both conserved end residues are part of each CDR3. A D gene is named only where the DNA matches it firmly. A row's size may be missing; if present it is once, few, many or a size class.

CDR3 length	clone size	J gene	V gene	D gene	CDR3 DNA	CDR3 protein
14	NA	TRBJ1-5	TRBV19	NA	TGTGCCAGTAGTATCTCGCATAGCAATCAGCCCCAGCATTTT	CASSISHSNQPQHF
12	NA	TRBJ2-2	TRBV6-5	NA	TGTGCCAGCAGAGGGAACACCGGGGAGCTGTTTTTT	CASRGNTGELFF
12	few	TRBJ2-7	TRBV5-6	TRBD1	TGTGCCAGCAGACAGGGGGAGTACGAGCAGTACTTC	CASRQGEYEQYF
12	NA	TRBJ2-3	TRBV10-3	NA	TGTGCCATCAGTGAGCCGGAAGATACGCAGTATTTT	CAISEPEDTQYF
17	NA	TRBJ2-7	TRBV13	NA	TGTGCCAGCAGCTTAAAGGGCCACCTAGGAATATCCTACGAGCAGTACTTC	CASSLKGHLGISYEQYF
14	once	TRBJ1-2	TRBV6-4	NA	TGTGCCAGCAGTCGGGACGAGAAAGGCTATGGCTACACCTTC	CASSRDEKGYGYTF
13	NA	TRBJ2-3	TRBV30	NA	TGTGCCTGGATCCCCAGAAGCACAGATACGCAGTATTTT	CAWIPRSTDTQYF
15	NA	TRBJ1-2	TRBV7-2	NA	TGTGCCAGCAGCTTAGATGGGACTAGGCCCTATGGTTACACCTTC	CASSLDGTRPYGYTF
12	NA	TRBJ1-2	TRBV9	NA	TGTGCCAGCAGCGTGACTAACTATGGCTACACCTTC	CASSVTNYGYTF
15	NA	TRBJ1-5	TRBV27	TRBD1	TGTGCCAGCAGTTTAGGGATGACAGGGAGTCAGCCCCAGCATTTT	CASSLGMTGSQPQHF
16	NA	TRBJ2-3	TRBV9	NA	TGTGCCAGCAGCGTAGGGGGTCCTGCTAGCACAGATACGCAGTATTTT	CASSVGGPASTDTQYF
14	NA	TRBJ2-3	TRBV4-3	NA	TGCGCCAGCAGCCTCCGGGGAGTCGCAGATACGCAGTATTTT	CASSLRGVADTQYF
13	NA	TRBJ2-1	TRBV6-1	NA	TGTGCCAGCAGTGAACGGCCAGGGAAGGAGCAGTTCTTC	CASSERPGKEQFF
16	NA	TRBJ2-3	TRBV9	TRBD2	TGTGCCAGCAGCGTAGGGATAGCGGGCACTGGGGGAACGCAGTATTTT	CASSVGIAGTGGTQYF
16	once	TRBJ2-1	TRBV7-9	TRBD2	TGTGCCAGCACCTCCTTCCGGACTAGCTCCTACAATGAGCAGTTCTTC	CASTSFRTSSYNEQFF
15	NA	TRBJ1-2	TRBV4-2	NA	TGTGCCAGCAGCCAAGATTTCCGGGAGGACTATGGCTACACCTTC	CASSQDFREDYGYTF
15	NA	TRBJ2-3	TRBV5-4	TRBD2	TGTGCCAGCAGCTTGCTAGCGGGGCTCACAGATACGCAGTATTTT	CASSLLAGLTDTQYF
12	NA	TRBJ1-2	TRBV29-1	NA	TGCAGCGTTGATGACACCCTCTATGGCTACACCTTC	CSVDDTLYGYTF
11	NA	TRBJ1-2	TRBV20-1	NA	TGCAGTGCTAGGATCTCCTATGGCTACACCTTC	CSARISYGYTF
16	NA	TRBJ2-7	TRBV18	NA	TGTGCCAGCTCACCATCTTCAGGGGACGGAACCTACGAGCAGTACTTC	CASSPSSGDGTYEQYF
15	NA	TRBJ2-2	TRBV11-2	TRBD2	TGTGCCAGCAGCTTAGAACCTAGCGGCACCGGGGAGCTGTTTTTT	CASSLEPSGTGELFF
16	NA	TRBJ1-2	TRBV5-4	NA	TGTGCCAGCAGCTTGGCCCCGGGGGCACAGAACTATGGCTACACCTTC	CASSLAPGAQNYGYTF
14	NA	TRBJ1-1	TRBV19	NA	TGTGCCAGTAGTGCACAGGGTCCGAACACTGAAGCTTTCTTT	CASSAQGPNTEAFF
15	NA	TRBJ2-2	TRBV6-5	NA	TGTGCCAGCAGTTACGGCCGGTGGAACACCGGGGAGCTGTTTTTT	CASSYGRWNTGELFF
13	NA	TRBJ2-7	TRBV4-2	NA	TGTGCCAGCAGCCTAGACACACCCTACGAGCAGTACTTC	CASSLDTPYEQYF
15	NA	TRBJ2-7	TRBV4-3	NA	TGCGCCAGCAGCCAAGCAGAGACAGGCCCCTACGAGCAGTACTTC	CASSQAETGPYEQYF
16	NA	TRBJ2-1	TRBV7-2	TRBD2	TGTGCCAGCAGCTTAGAGAGTAGCGGGAGTAGGAATGAGCAGTTCTTC	CASSLESSGSRNEQFF
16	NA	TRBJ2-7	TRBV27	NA	TGTGCCAGCAGCTCCGTGGGTAGAGCGTGGGCTAGGGAGCAGTACTTC	CASSSVGRAWAREQYF
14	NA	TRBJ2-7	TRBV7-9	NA	TGTGCCAGCAGCTTCCCGGGGGGCCCCTACGAGCAGTACTTC	CASSFPGGPYEQYF
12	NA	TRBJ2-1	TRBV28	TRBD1	TGTGCCAGCAGTTTTGCGCAGGGGGTTTGGTTCTTC	CASSFAQGVWFF
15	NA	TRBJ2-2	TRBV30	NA	TGTGCCTGGGGGGGGGACACCTCCGGCACCGGGGAGCTGTTTTTT	CAWGGDTSGTGELFF
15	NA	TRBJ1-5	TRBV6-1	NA	TGTGCCAGCAGCCCCGGGACGGCCATTTCGTTGCCCCAGCATTTT	CASSPGTAISLPQHF
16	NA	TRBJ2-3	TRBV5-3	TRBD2	TGTGCCAGAAGCTCCGGGACTAGCGGTGACACAGATACGCAGTATTTT	CARSSGTSGDTDTQYF
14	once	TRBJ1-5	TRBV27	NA	TGTGCCAGCAGCTCTATAGTTGGCAATCAGCCCCAGCATTTT	CASSSIVGNQPQHF
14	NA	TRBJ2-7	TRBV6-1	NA	TGTGCCAGCAGTGAAGGGGGCAGGACCTACGAGCAGTACTTC	CASSEGGRTYEQYF
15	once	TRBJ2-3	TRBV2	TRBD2	TGTGCCAGCCGGGGGACTAGCGGCCTCACAGATACGCAGTATTTT	CASRGTSGLTDTQYF
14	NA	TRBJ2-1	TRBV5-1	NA	TGCGCCAGCAGCTTGGTTCGGGGCTACAATGAGCAGTTCTTC	CASSLVRGYNEQFF
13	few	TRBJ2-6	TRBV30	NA	TGTGCCTGGAGGGTTGCTGGGGCCAACGTCCTGACTTTC	CAWRVAGANVLTF
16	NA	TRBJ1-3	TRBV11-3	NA	TGTGCCAGCAGCTCCACGGGGAGAGCCTCTGGAAACACCATATATTTT	CASSSTGRASGNTIYF
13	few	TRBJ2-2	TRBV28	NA	TGTGCCAGCAGTTTTCGGGGAACCGGGGAGCTGTTTTTT	CASSFRGTGELFF
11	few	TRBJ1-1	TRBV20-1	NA	TGCAGTGCTAGTCGGTCCACTGAAGCTTTCTTT	CSASRSTEAFF
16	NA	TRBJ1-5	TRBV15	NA	TGTGCCACCAGCAGAGAACTACAGCTTAGCAATCAGCCCCAGCATTTT	CATSRELQLSNQPQHF
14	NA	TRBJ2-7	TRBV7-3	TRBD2	TGTGCCAGCAGCCCACAGCGGGGCTACTACGAGCAGTACTTC	CASSPQRGYYEQYF
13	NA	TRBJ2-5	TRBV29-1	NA	TGCAGCGTTGTAGGGAGCGGCCAAGAGACCCAGTACTTC	CSVVGSGQETQYF
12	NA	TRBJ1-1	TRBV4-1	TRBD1	TGCGCCAGCAGCGAAACAGGGGACGAAGCTTTCTTT	CASSETGDEAFF
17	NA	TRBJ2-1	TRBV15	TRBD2	TGTGCCACCAGCAGAGATACGACTAGCGGGAGTGTGTCTGAGCAGTTCTTC	CATSRDTTSGSVSEQFF
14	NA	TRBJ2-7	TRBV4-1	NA	TGCGCCAGCAGGCCGACAGGAAATGACTACGAGCAGTACTTC	CASRPTGNDYEQYF
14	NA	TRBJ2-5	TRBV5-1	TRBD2	TGCGCCAGCAGCTGGACTAGCGGACAAGAGACCCAGTACTTC	CASSWTSGQETQYF
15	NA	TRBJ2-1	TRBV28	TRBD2	TGTGCCAGCAGTTCCTGGACTAGCGCTGACAATGAGCAGTTCTTC	CASSSWTSADNEQFF
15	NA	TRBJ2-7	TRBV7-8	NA	TGTGCCAGCAGCTTAGGAGGCACCAGAGCCTACGAGCAGTACTTC	CASSLGGTRAYEQYF
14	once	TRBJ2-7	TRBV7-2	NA	TGTGCCAGCAGCGCCCCGGGACTCTCTTACGAGCAGTACTTC	CASSAPGLSYEQYF